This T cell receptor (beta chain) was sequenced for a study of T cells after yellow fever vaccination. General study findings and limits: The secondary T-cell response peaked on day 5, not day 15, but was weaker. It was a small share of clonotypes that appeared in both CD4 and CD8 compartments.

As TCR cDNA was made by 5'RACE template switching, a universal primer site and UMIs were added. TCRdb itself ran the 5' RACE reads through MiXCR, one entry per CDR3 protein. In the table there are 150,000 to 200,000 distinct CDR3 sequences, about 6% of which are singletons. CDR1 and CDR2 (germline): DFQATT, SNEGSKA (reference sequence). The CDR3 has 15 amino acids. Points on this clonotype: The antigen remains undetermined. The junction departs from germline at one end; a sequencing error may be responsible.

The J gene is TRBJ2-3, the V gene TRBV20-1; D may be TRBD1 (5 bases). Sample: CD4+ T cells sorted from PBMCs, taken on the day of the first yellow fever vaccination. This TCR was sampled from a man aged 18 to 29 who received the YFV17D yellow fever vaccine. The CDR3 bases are TGCTGTGCTAGAGTAGGGGCTAGAAGAATGGATACGCAGTATTTT. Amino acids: CCARVGARRMDTQYF.